This is a list of T cell receptor beta chains from one sample in a study of T cell responses to AZD1222 COVID-19 vaccine. TCRdb's copy holds only in-frame clones and misses some; the assay was immunoSEQ multiplex PCR. The table shows 95,000 to 100,000 clones, with roughly 90% occurring only once. The source material was peripheral blood, sampled on day 0 of AZD1222 vaccination. All receptors derive from an adult in good health. The CDR3 runs from the conserved cysteine through the conserved F or W. A D gene is named only where the DNA matches it firmly. Expanded clones are given a class, and other clones once, few, many or no size at all.

J gene: TRBJ2-1; D gene: NA; V gene: TRBV7-9; clone size: NA; CDR3 DNA: TGTGCCAGCAGCTCGGGAGTTTTTGAGCAGTTCTTC; CDR3 protein: CASSSGVFEQFF
J gene: TRBJ1-1; D gene: TRBD1; V gene: TRBV12-5; clone size: NA; CDR3 DNA: TGTGCTAGTGGCACCGGACAGGGACAGCGCGCTTTCTTT; CDR3 protein: CASGTGQGQRAFF
J gene: TRBJ2-2; D gene: NA; V gene: TRBV3-1/TRBV3-2; clone size: NA; CDR3 DNA: TGTGCCAGCAGCCTATACACCGGGGAGCTGTTTTTT; CDR3 protein: CASSLYTGELFF
J gene: TRBJ2-1; D gene: TRBD2; V gene: TRBV6-1; clone size: NA; CDR3 DNA: TGTGCCAGCAGTGTTTCTAGCGGGAGTTCCTACAATGAGCAGTTCTTC; CDR3 protein: CASSVSSGSSYNEQFF
J gene: TRBJ1-2; D gene: NA; V gene: TRBV30; clone size: NA; CDR3 DNA: TGTGCCTGGAGATTGAGTACAGGCTACACCTTC; CDR3 protein: CAWRLSTGYTF
J gene: TRBJ1-4; D gene: TRBD1; V gene: TRBV12-3/TRBV12-4; clone size: few; CDR3 DNA: TGTGCCAGCAGTTTAATGCAGGGGGAGAAACTGTTTTTT; CDR3 protein: CASSLMQGEKLFF
J gene: TRBJ2-5; D gene: NA; V gene: TRBV24-1; clone size: NA; CDR3 DNA: TGTGCCACCAGTGATGCTCGAGTTGGCGAGACCCAGTACTTC; CDR3 protein: CATSDARVGETQYF
J gene: TRBJ2-7; D gene: NA; V gene: TRBV6-1; clone size: NA; CDR3 DNA: TGTGCCAGCAGTGACGTGGGGAGAGGCCACGAGCAGTACTTC; CDR3 protein: CASSDVGRGHEQYF
J gene: TRBJ2-5; D gene: NA; V gene: TRBV7-2; clone size: once; CDR3 DNA: TGTGCCAGCAGCTTGTTATCCGATGCCCCGAAGACCCAGTACTTC; CDR3 protein: CASSLLSDAPKTQYF
J gene: TRBJ2-7; D gene: TRBD2; V gene: TRBV10-2; clone size: NA; CDR3 DNA: TGCGCCAGCAGCCATCTAACGGGGGGTCCGTACTTC; CDR3 protein: CASSHLTGGPYF
J gene: TRBJ2-2; D gene: TRBD2; V gene: TRBV19; clone size: NA; CDR3 DNA: TGTGCCAGTAGTGCCACTAGCGGGAGCCCCGGGGAGCTGTTTTTT; CDR3 protein: CASSATSGSPGELFF
J gene: TRBJ1-5; D gene: NA; V gene: TRBV4-1; clone size: few; CDR3 DNA: TGCGCCAGCAGCCAAGCTTTGAATCAGCCCCAGCATTTT; CDR3 protein: CASSQALNQPQHF
J gene: TRBJ1-2; D gene: NA; V gene: TRBV27; clone size: once; CDR3 DNA: TGTGCCAGTAGGGACGGAGCTAACTATGGCTACACCTTC; CDR3 protein: CASRDGANYGYTF
J gene: TRBJ2-7; D gene: TRBD2; V gene: TRBV19; clone size: NA; CDR3 DNA: TGTGCCAGTAGTATGGGGACTAGCGGAGCTCGGGAGCAGTACTTC; CDR3 protein: CASSMGTSGAREQYF
J gene: TRBJ1-1; D gene: NA; V gene: TRBV9; clone size: NA; CDR3 DNA: TGTGCCAGCAGCCTACGGGGGCAAGGGAACACTGAAGCTTTCTTT; CDR3 protein: CASSLRGQGNTEAFF
J gene: TRBJ1-2; D gene: TRBD1; V gene: TRBV6-5; clone size: NA; CDR3 DNA: TGTGCCAGCAGACCGGGACAGAGTAACTATGGCTACACCTTC; CDR3 protein: CASRPGQSNYGYTF
J gene: TRBJ2-1; D gene: TRBD2; V gene: TRBV18; clone size: NA; CDR3 DNA: TGTGCCAGCTCACCCCCTCTAGCGGTATACAATGAGCAGTTCTTC; CDR3 protein: CASSPPLAVYNEQFF
J gene: TRBJ1-4; D gene: TRBD1; V gene: TRBV2; clone size: NA; CDR3 DNA: TGTGCCAGCAGCGACAGGGGTTGGATGGGTGCAACTAATGAAAAACTGTTTTTT; CDR3 protein: CASSDRGWMGATNEKLFF
J gene: TRBJ2-7; D gene: TRBD2; V gene: TRBV30; clone size: NA; CDR3 DNA: TGTGCCTGGAGTTCGGGACTAGCGGGATACTACGAGCAGTACTTC; CDR3 protein: CAWSSGLAGYYEQYF
J gene: TRBJ1-4; D gene: TRBD1; V gene: TRBV24-1; clone size: NA; CDR3 DNA: TGTGCCACCAGTGACAGCAGGGGGGACGCTGAAAAACTGTTTTTT; CDR3 protein: CATSDSRGDAEKLFF
J gene: TRBJ1-2; D gene: TRBD1; V gene: TRBV28; clone size: NA; CDR3 DNA: TGTGCCAGCACTATCCGGGACAGGGGTGACTATGGCTACACCTTC; CDR3 protein: CASTIRDRGDYGYTF
J gene: TRBJ1-3; D gene: NA; V gene: TRBV5-1; clone size: NA; CDR3 DNA: TGCGCCAGCAGCTTGGAATCAGGGTTTGGAAACACCATATATTTT; CDR3 protein: CASSLESGFGNTIYF
J gene: TRBJ1-1; D gene: TRBD1; V gene: TRBV7-9; clone size: NA; CDR3 DNA: TGTGCCAGCAGCTGGACAGGGGGAAGGCGTCTCACTGAAGCTTTCTTT; CDR3 protein: CASSWTGGRRLTEAFF
J gene: TRBJ1-2; D gene: TRBD1; V gene: TRBV27; clone size: NA; CDR3 DNA: TGTGCCAGCACGGGAGAAGGGGACAGGGAGGCTTCGGATGGCTACACCTTC; CDR3 protein: CASTGEGDREASDGYTF
J gene: TRBJ1-1; D gene: NA; V gene: TRBV6-5; clone size: NA; CDR3 DNA: TGTGCCAGCAGTTATGGGCGTAACACTGAAGCTTTCTTT; CDR3 protein: CASSYGRNTEAFF
J gene: TRBJ2-7; D gene: NA; V gene: TRBV10-3; clone size: few; CDR3 DNA: TGTGCCATCAGAACAGGAACCTACGAGCAGTACTTC; CDR3 protein: CAIRTGTYEQYF
J gene: TRBJ1-2; D gene: TRBD1; V gene: TRBV6-5; clone size: NA; CDR3 DNA: TGTGCCAGCAGTCCTGGGACAGCCAGTTATGGCTACACCTTC; CDR3 protein: CASSPGTASYGYTF
J gene: TRBJ2-7; D gene: TRBD1; V gene: TRBV5-6; clone size: once; CDR3 DNA: TGTGCCAGCAGCTCGCTCCCGGGACAGAGCTCCTACGAGCAGTACTTC; CDR3 protein: CASSSLPGQSSYEQYF
J gene: TRBJ1-2; D gene: NA; V gene: TRBV11-1; clone size: NA; CDR3 DNA: TGTGCCAGCAGCTTCTCGGATTCTACCTATGGCTACACCTTC; CDR3 protein: CASSFSDSTYGYTF
J gene: TRBJ1-1; D gene: NA; V gene: TRBV23-1; clone size: NA; CDR3 DNA: TGCGCCGGATTTACGGGGACCACTGAAGCTTTCTTT; CDR3 protein: CAGFTGTTEAFF
J gene: TRBJ1-3; D gene: NA; V gene: TRBV3-1/TRBV3-2; clone size: NA; CDR3 DNA: TGTGCCAGCAGCCAAGCTATCCGGATCTCTGGAAACACCATATATTTT; CDR3 protein: CASSQAIRISGNTIYF
J gene: TRBJ1-3; D gene: TRBD1; V gene: TRBV19; clone size: once; CDR3 DNA: TGTGCCAGTAGAAAACTCGGACAGGGGACCTCTGGAAACACCATATATTTT; CDR3 protein: CASRKLGQGTSGNTIYF